Listed below are T cell receptor beta chains from one sample, sequenced in a study of T cells in narcolepsy. Produced via immunoSEQ multiplex PCR; TCRdb's table is partial and in-frame only. The sample lists approximately 24,000 clones; about 79% were seen once. The source material was CD45RA- memory CD4+ T cells from PBMCs. All receptors come from a human donor with narcolepsy. CDR3s include the opening cysteine and the closing phenylalanine or tryptophan. D genes are given only for firm matches.

d_gene,v_gene,j_gene,CDR3aa
TRBD1,TRBV4-1,TRBJ1-1,CASSQEKRQGGTEAFF
.,TRBV7-2,TRBJ1-1,CASSLAGTGAEAFF
TRBD2,TRBV28,TRBJ2-5,CASSTLAGVRETQYF
TRBD2,TRBV5-1,TRBJ2-1,CASTRREGGDYNEQFF
TRBD1,TRBV25-1,TRBJ1-4,CASSGGTGRVNEKLFF
TRBD1,TRBV18,TRBJ2-2,CASSPLGTGETGELFF
TRBD1,TRBV6-1,TRBJ2-7,CASSEWTGAYEQYF
.,TRBV10-3,TRBJ2-7,CAISESWEQYF
.,TRBV11-2,TRBJ1-2,CASSLAGRRGRGGYTF
TRBD2,TRBV5-8,TRBJ2-6,CASSWGGTGANVLTF
.,TRBV30,TRBJ1-6,CAWTLGANSPLHF
.,TRBV27,TRBJ2-5,CASSLSAGQETQYF
.,TRBV11-2,TRBJ2-7,CASSTLGGGRSSYEQYF
.,TRBV7-3,TRBJ2-7,CASSLKQTVSSETYEQYF
.,TRBV4-1,TRBJ1-1,CASTRERGGTEAFF
.,TRBV27,TRBJ2-1,CASRTLMEQFF
.,TRBV7-3,TRBJ1-1,CASSRDRSNTEAFF
TRBD2,TRBV28,TRBJ2-1,CASRRGVSYNEQFF
.,TRBV29-1,TRBJ1-1,CSAGAGGNTEAFF
.,TRBV4-2,TRBJ1-5,CASSQPGDQPQHF
TRBD2,TRBV6-5,TRBJ2-3,CASTQAGSTDTQYF
.,TRBV7-3,TRBJ2-2,CASSLTGGNTGELFF
TRBD1,TRBV28,TRBJ1-2,CATAGTGVGYTF
.,TRBV5-1,TRBJ2-5,CASSLVPQETQYF
TRBD2,TRBV9,TRBJ2-3,CASSVIRGADTQYF
TRBD2,TRBV14,TRBJ2-7,CASSRLAGGHGPGYEQYF
.,TRBV4-1,TRBJ2-3,CASSQEASDTQYF
.,TRBV6-1,TRBJ2-7,CASNRPNEQYF
TRBD2,TRBV29-1,TRBJ2-5,CSVQLAGGRYQETQYF
.,TRBV7-2,TRBJ1-2,CASSLIQGTYGYTF
TRBD1,TRBV19,TRBJ1-6,CASGQGEVFYNSPLHF
TRBD1,TRBV2,TRBJ2-1,CASTGQGRNEQFF
.,TRBV4-3,TRBJ2-5,CASSQDYGPETQYF
.,TRBV10-3,TRBJ1-2,CAISLTGGYTF
.,TRBV19,TRBJ2-7,CASSTGVLGSYEQYF
TRBD1,TRBV18,TRBJ2-7,CASLPGQGPYEQYF
.,TRBV25-1,TRBJ2-7,CASSDRAHTDEQYF
.,TRBV29-1,TRBJ2-3,CSARTSTDTQYF
TRBD1,TRBV7-2,TRBJ1-1,CASSLAPDREAFF
.,TRBV19,TRBJ2-6,CASSPGGAGGANVLTF
.,TRBV5-5,TRBJ1-1,CASSLAARGDGTEAFF
TRBD1,TRBV2,TRBJ2-5,CASRPQTGKQETQYF
.,TRBV28,TRBJ1-3,CASSLPSEGNTIYF
.,TRBV6-1,TRBJ2-7,CASSGQRPPYEQYF
.,TRBV6-4,TRBJ1-6,CASSDGAVLHF
.,TRBV4-1,TRBJ1-6,CASSQEGTGGETLHF